These 2 T cell receptor beta chains share one sample of origin, sequenced in a study of beta chain features in type 1 diabetes. What was sequenced were expressed TCRB transcripts, since all of the isolated RNA had been reverse transcribed. Using immunoSEQ multiplex PCR, the repertoire was profiled, and TCRdb retains in-frame clones only, with some absent. Found here are some 230,000 clones, 9% to 10% of them singletons; the top ten hold around 0.037%. What was sequenced was naive CD4+ T cells from blood. The receptors come from a woman aged 18-35 years in good health.

In DNA form, the CDR3 reads TGTGCCAGCAGCACCGGGGTGGACAGGGGTTTGGACGAGCAGTACTTC. The encoded protein is CASSTGVDRGLDEQYF. V gene TRBV11-3 combines with J gene TRBJ2-7, with TRBD1 matching over 9 bases. The CDR3 extends over 16 amino acids. J lost 5 bases, V lost 5 bases, and 13 bases had no gene match. CDR1 and CDR2 (germline): SGHNT, YENEEA.

The sample holds many counts of this clone. The rearrangement uses TRBV4-2 and TRBJ2-1, with 12 bases aligning to TRBD2. The CDR3 runs 16 residues. V gave up 0 bases and J gave up 10 bases; unmatched junction bases: 7. CDR1 and CDR2 from the germline V gene are LGHNA and YNFKEQ. CDR3 in amino acids: CASSQESKLAGGEQFF. As DNA, the CDR3 is TGTGCCAGCAGCCAAGAGTCGAAACTAGCGGGAGGCGAGCAGTTCTTC.